The 32 T cell receptor beta chains presented below share a single source sample, sequenced in a study of beta chain features in type 1 diabetes. The sequenced template was cDNA made from the entire isolated RNA. Data came from immunoSEQ multiplex PCR; TCRdb stores just in-frame clones and leaves some out. This table has a few hundred thousand clones, more than 13% appearing once. Sequenced: naive CD4+ T cells from blood. The source is a young woman in good health.

The chain employs TRBV27 and TRBJ2-7; 10 nucleotides match TRBD2. The germline CDR1 and CDR2 sequences are MNHEY and SMNVEV (reference sequence). The CDR3 length is 15 residues. V lost 10 bases and J lost 3; bases outside the gene matches: 12. CDR3 protein: CATRLGLARGYEQYF. Written as DNA, the CDR3 is TGTGCCACTCGTCTGGGACTAGCGCGAGGCTACGAGCAGTACTTC.

This clone was observed a handful of times. This rearrangement joins TRBV9 to TRBJ2-1; 8 bases agree with TRBD2. From germline, CDR1 is SGDLS and CDR2 YYNGEE. The ends lost 0 bases at V and 6 bases at J; junction bases unmatched: 2. This CDR3 is built from 14 residues. This CDR3 reads CASSVAGGVNEQFF. DNA for the CDR3: TGTGCCAGCAGCGTAGCGGGAGGGGTCAATGAGCAGTTCTTC.

This clone was seen a few times. J is TRBJ1-1 and V is TRBV7-9, with TRBD1 matching 7 bases. Losses at the gene ends were 5 bases for V and 1 base for J; bases not matched to a gene: 10. Germline V gene data show CDR1 as SEHNR and CDR2 as FQNEAQ (reference sequence). The CDR3 covers 16 residues. The CDR3 here is CASSPWGAGGNTEAFF. The CDR3 coding sequence is TGTGCCAGCAGCCCCTGGGGGGCAGGGGGGAACACTGAAGCTTTCTTT.

The J gene is TRBJ1-2, the V gene TRBV5-6, with D perhaps TRBD1 (6 bases). The V end was cut by 2 bases, the J end by 5 bases, with 16 bases between. CDR3 length: 15 residues. The V gene's germline CDR1 is SGHDT and CDR2 YYEEEE. The CDR3 loop is CASSLAGQRVYGYTF. The CDR3 DNA reads as TGTGCCAGCAGCTTAGCGGGACAAAGAGTGTATGGCTACACCTTC. Full variable domain (remainder filled in from reference TRBV5-6 and TRBJ1-2): DAGVTQSPTHLIKTRGQQVTLRCSPKSGHDTVSWYQQALGQGPQFIFQYYEEEERQRGNFPDRFSGHQFPNYSSELNVNALLLGDSALYLCASSLAGQRVYGYTFGSGTRLTVV.

This clone was counted between two and nine times. The rearrangement joins TRBV29-1 to TRBJ2-1; 11 positions match TRBD2. This CDR3 has 14 residues. The V and J ends lost 6 bases and 3 bases, in that order; junction bases with no gene match: 4. Germline assignment: CDR1 SQVTM and CDR2 ANQGSEA. DNA of the CDR3: TGCAGCGTCACCGGGACTAGCGGCTACAATGAGCAGTTCTTC. It is translated as CSVTGTSGYNEQFF.

This clone was counted between two and nine times. The rearrangement joins TRBV19 to TRBJ1-2; TRBD1 matches at 11 bases. The ends lost 3 bases at V and 4 bases at J; junction bases unmatched: 4. The CDR3 has 15 amino acids. CDR1 and CDR2 (germline): LNHDA, SQIVND (reference sequence). CDR3 DNA sequence: TGTGCCAGTAGTATCCTCGGGACAGGGGGCTATGGCTACACCTTC. This codes for CASSILGTGGYGYTF.

This clone was found a few times. The V and J genes are TRBV6-6 and TRBJ1-2; TRBD1 matches at 8 bases. V lost 3 bases, J lost 6 bases, and 3 bases stayed unmatched. The CDR3 has 13 residues. Germline values: CDR1 MNHNY, CDR2 SVGAGI (reference sequence). The CDR3 DNA reads as TGTGCCAGCAGTTATCCCAGGGGGCATGGCTACACCTTC. Protein product: CASSYPRGHGYTF.

The V and J genes are TRBV28 and TRBJ2-7, with D unclear. CDR3 length equals 14 residues. Trimming took off 3 bases at V and 0 bases at J, with 9 bases between the two ends. Per the germline V gene, CDR1 is MDHEN and CDR2 is SYDVKM. In DNA, the CDR3 is TGTGCCAGCAGTTTGACTCTAACCTCCTACGAGCAGTACTTC. Amino acid sequence: CASSLTLTSYEQYF.

V and J are TRBV15 and TRBJ2-1; 9 nucleotides align to TRBD1. This CDR3 spans 16 amino acids. The V segment lost 2 bases and the J segment 8 bases; nucleotides outside the gene matches: 10. Per germline, CDR1 LNHNV and CDR2 YYDKDF (reference sequence). CDR3 loop: CATSRNTGTGQYEQFF. CDR3 DNA: TGTGCCACCAGCAGAAATACCGGGACAGGGCAATATGAGCAGTTCTTC.

V is TRBV5-1 and J is TRBJ2-1; no clear D. This CDR3 has 15 amino acids. Per the germline V gene, CDR1 is SGHRS and CDR2 is YFSETQ. The ends were cut back, 4 bases at V and 4 bases at J, with 15 bases in the middle. DNA of the CDR3: TGCGCCAGCAGCCCCTCCCCTCCGGTTTACAATGAGCAGTTCTTC. Protein product: CASSPSPPVYNEQFF.

This chain uses TRBV6-6 with TRBJ1-2; possible D gene TRBD1, 6 bases. With 4 bases removed from V and 9 bases from J, the gap between germline ends came to 12 bases. The CDR3 runs to 12 residues. Germline CDR1 is MNHNY and CDR2 is SVGAGI (reference sequence). The DNA of the CDR3 is TGTGCCAGCAGTTTTACAGGGCAGAGCTACACCTTC. This gives the protein CASSFTGQSYTF.

The V call is TRBV30, the J call TRBJ2-3; TRBD2 agrees at 11 bases. The V gene end was trimmed by 0 bases and the J gene end by 9 bases; junction bases not matched to a gene: 8. The CDR3 consists of 15 residues. Germline CDR1 is GTSNPN and CDR2 is SVGIG (reference sequence). The CDR3 DNA is TGTGCCTGGAGTGTAACCCTAGCGGGGGGCAACACGCAGTATTTT. Protein sequence: CAWSVTLAGGNTQYF.

J is TRBJ2-2 and V is TRBV5-4; 8 nucleotides align to TRBD2. CDR1 SGHNT and CDR2 YYREEE come from the germline V gene (reference sequence). After removal of 3 bases from V and 0 bases from J, the junction contained 10 bases not matched to a gene. This CDR3 is built from 18 residues. DNA for the CDR3: TGTGCCAGCAGCTACCCCCGGGGGGGTTTCGCGAACACCGGGGAGCTGTTTTTT. It encodes CASSYPRGGFANTGELFF.

The chain employs TRBV29-1 and TRBJ1-4; D is unresolved. The V gene's germline CDR1 is SQVTM and CDR2 ANQGSEA. The CDR3 length is 14 residues. V was cut by 2 bases and J by 10 bases, with 17 bases left in between. The CDR3 nucleotides are TGCAGCGTTGAATGGGCCTCGACGGTGGGAAAACTGTTTTTT. This codes for CSVEWASTVGKLFF.

There are a few counts of this clone. This sequence joins TRBV5-1 and TRBJ2-3; TRBD2 agrees at 14 bases. The trim removed 3 bases at V and 6 bases at J, leaving 6 bases unmatched. Germline CDR1 and CDR2: SGHRS and YFSETQ. The CDR3 spans 16 residues. For the CDR3, the DNA is TGCGCCAGCAGCTCGGGACTAGCGGGGGCCACCGATACGCAGTATTTT. It yields the protein CASSSGLAGATDTQYF.

This rearrangement joins TRBV27 to TRBJ2-3, with 9 bases matching TRBD2. The CDR3 spans 17 residues. Germline CDR1 and CDR2: MNHEY and SMNVEV (reference sequence). Trimming at V came to 4 bases and at J to 4 bases, leaving 12 bases not matched to a gene. CDR3 sequence (DNA): TGTGCCAGCAGTTATCTATCAAGCGGGAGGAGGGCAGATACGCAGTATTTT. Residues: CASSYLSSGRRADTQYF.

This clone has just a few counts. The gene calls are TRBV5-4 and TRBJ2-7, with D possibly TRBD2 on 6 matching bases. V was cut by 0 bases and J by 4 bases, with 11 bases left in between. Germline lookup yields CDR1 SGHNT and CDR2 YYREEE (reference sequence). The CDR3 length is 14 residues. CDR3 in amino acids: CASSLGGLLYEQYF. The CDR3 coding sequence is TGTGCCAGCAGCTTGGGGGGACTCCTATACGAGCAGTACTTC.

This clone was counted a few times. The chain uses TRBV28 and TRBJ2-7; possible D gene TRBD2, 6 bases. CDR1 and CDR2 from the germline V gene are MDHEN and SYDVKM. The CDR3 contains 13 residues. V lost 4 bases to trimming and J lost 5 bases, with 12 bases between them. The CDR3 protein is CASSSPREDEQYF. The CDR3 bases are TGTGCCAGCAGTTCCCCCAGGGAGGACGAGCAGTACTTC.

This clone turned up a few times. This rearrangement joins TRBV5-1 to TRBJ2-1, with TRBD2 identical over 8 bases. Germline V gene lookup returns CDR1 SGHRS and CDR2 YFSETQ. V dropped 1 base and J dropped 7; count of bases not matched to a gene: 7. The CDR3 contains 15 residues. CDR3 in amino acids: CASSLSGRLENEQFF. In DNA, the CDR3 is TGCGCCAGCAGCTTGAGCGGGAGATTGGAAAATGAGCAGTTCTTC.

This clone was observed a single time. The chain links TRBV6-5 to TRBJ1-2; 8 bases are a match to TRBD1. CDR1 is MNHEY, CDR2 SVGAGI, per germline. With V trimmed by 6 bases and J by 4 bases, 7 bases remained unmatched. The CDR3 extends over 14 amino acids. CDR3 DNA sequence: TGTGCCAGCAGGCAGGACAGGGCGGCCTATGGCTACACCTTC. Its protein is CASRQDRAAYGYTF.

This chain links TRBV10-3 with TRBJ2-3; TRBD2 matches 9 bases. The junction had 27 bases not matched to a gene; V was cut back by 6 bases and J by 2 bases. Germline loops: CDR1 ENHRY, CDR2 SYGVKD. The CDR3 totals 22 residues. CDR3 DNA: TGTGCCATCAGGAAGGACCGGTCACCATCGACCGGGTCTAGCGGGACCACAGATACGCAGTATTTT. Amino acid sequence: CAIRKDRSPSTGSSGTTDTQYF.

This clone came up a few times. The chain is built from TRBV29-1 and TRBJ2-3, with D perhaps matching TRBD2 (5 bases). Germline CDR1 and CDR2: SQVTM and ANQGSEA. With 2 bases removed from V and 4 bases from J, the gap between germline ends came to 16 bases. The CDR3 loop spans 15 amino acids. The chain's CDR3 is CSVETLGAAPDTQYF. The CDR3 region has the DNA TGCAGCGTTGAAACTCTGGGAGCAGCGCCAGATACGCAGTATTTT.

This clone was observed a handful of times. The chain couples TRBV5-6 to TRBJ2-1; D ambiguous. V was trimmed by 1 base and J by 15 bases, leaving 14 bases between them. The CDR3 extends over 12 amino acids. Germline assignment: CDR1 SGHDT and CDR2 YYEEEE. CDR3 DNA sequence: TGTGCCAGCAGCTTGCACTCACACGAGGTGTTCTTC. This encodes CASSLHSHEVFF.

This clone turned up a few times. The rearrangement uses TRBV19 and TRBJ1-5; D call uncertain. The V end was cut by 1 base, the J end by 6 bases, with 7 bases between. Germline V gene sequence: CDR1 LNHDA, CDR2 SQIVND (reference sequence). This CDR3 contains 13 residues. This CDR3 is CASSIASGQPQHF. CDR3 in DNA: TGTGCCAGTAGTATAGCCTCGGGTCAGCCCCAGCATTTT.

This clone was seen a handful of times. The chain carries TRBV11-3 and TRBJ2-7, with 9 positions matching TRBD1. V shed 5 bases and J 1 base; nucleotides not matched to a gene: 6. The CDR3 spans 15 residues. CDR1 and CDR2 from the germline V gene are SGHNT and YENEEA. CDR3 amino acids: CASSPGQGESYEQYF. The CDR3, as DNA: TGTGCCAGCAGCCCGGGACAGGGAGAATCCTACGAGCAGTACTTC.

This clone occurred a few times. The chain employs TRBV30 and TRBJ2-3; D not certain. This CDR3 region has 12 residues. Trimming cost V 4 bases and J 4 bases, with 9 bases left between them. Germline V gives CDR1 GTSNPN, CDR2 SVGIG (reference sequence). CDR3 sequence (DNA): TGTGCCTGGATGCTAAACGCAGATACGCAGTATTTT. It codes for CAWMLNADTQYF. The full variable domain, with the rest looked up from reference TRBV30 and TRBJ2-3, is SQTIHQWPATLVQPVGSPLSLECTVEGTSNPNLYWYRQAAGRGLQLLFYSVGIGQISSEVPQNLSASRPQDRQFILSSKKLLLSDSGFYLCAWMLNADTQYFGPGTRLTVL.

The chain couples TRBV2 to TRBJ1-2; D might be TRBD1 (6 bases). The CDR3 runs 17 residues. Germline V gives CDR1 SNHLY, CDR2 FYNNEI. Trimming stripped 5 bases from V and 0 bases from J, with 19 bases between. This chain's CDR3 is CASSKPVDRRPNYGYTF. The DNA of the CDR3 is TGTGCCAGCAGTAAACCTGTGGACAGACGACCTAACTATGGCTACACCTTC.

The chain has TRBV18 and TRBJ1-1, with D perhaps matching TRBD1 (6 bases). CDR1 and CDR2 (germline): KGHSH, LQKENI. Trimming took 2 bases from V and 3 from J, leaving 7 bases between them. The length of the CDR3 is 13 residues. CDR3 bases: TGTGCCAGCTCACCAACAGGGTACACTGAAGCTTTCTTT. Its translation is CASSPTGYTEAFF.

This clone was counted a few times. The rearrangement joins TRBV29-1 to TRBJ1-4; tentatively, D is TRBD1 (6 bases). Between the trimmed V and J ends, which lost 7 bases and 4 bases, there was a span of 13 bases. The CDR3 contains 13 residues. CDR1 is SQVTM, CDR2 ANQGSEA, per germline. The DNA for the CDR3 is TGCAGCGGGAGGACAGAAGTTAATGAAAAACTGTTTTTT. Translated: CSGRTEVNEKLFF.

The chain recombines TRBV18 with TRBJ2-3; TRBD1 might be the D (5 bases). Germline-derived CDR1 and CDR2 are KGHSH and LQKENI. The V end lost 6 bases, the J end lost 2 bases, and 9 bases lay between the germline ends. The CDR3 sequence is 13 residues long. The chain's CDR3 is CASSQGDTDTQYF. As DNA, the CDR3 is TGTGCCAGCTCGCAGGGCGACACAGATACGCAGTATTTT.

The V gene is TRBV6-5, the J gene TRBJ1-2, with D possibly TRBD1 on 5 matching bases. V was clipped by 5 bases and J by 5 bases, with 6 bases between them. The CDR3 contains 11 residues. The germline V gene encodes CDR1 MNHEY and CDR2 SVGAGI. The CDR3 DNA sequence: TGTGCCAGCAGTGGGGGGTATGGCTACACCTTC. Its translation is CASSGGYGYTF.

The J gene is TRBJ2-5, the V gene TRBV5-1, with TRBD2 matching over 8 bases. In germline, CDR1 is SGHRS, CDR2 YFSETQ. The CDR3 contains 14 residues. After removal of 4 bases from V and 4 bases from J, the junction contained 6 bases not matched to a gene. The CDR3 DNA follows: TGCGCCAGCAGCCAGCGGGAGTTCGGAGAGACCCAGTACTTC. The encoded protein is CASSQREFGETQYF.